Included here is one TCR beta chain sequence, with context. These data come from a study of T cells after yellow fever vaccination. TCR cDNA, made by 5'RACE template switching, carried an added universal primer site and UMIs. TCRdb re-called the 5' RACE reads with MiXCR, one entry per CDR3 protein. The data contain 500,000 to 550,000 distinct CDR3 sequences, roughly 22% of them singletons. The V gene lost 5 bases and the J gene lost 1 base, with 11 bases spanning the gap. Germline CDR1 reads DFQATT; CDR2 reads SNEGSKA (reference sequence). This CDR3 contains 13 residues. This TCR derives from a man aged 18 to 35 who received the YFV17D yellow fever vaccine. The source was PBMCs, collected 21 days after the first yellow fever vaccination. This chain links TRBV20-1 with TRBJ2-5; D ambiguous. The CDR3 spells CSAAWPSQETQYF. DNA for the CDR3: TGCAGTGCTGCCTGGCCCAGCCAAGAGACCCAGTACTTC.